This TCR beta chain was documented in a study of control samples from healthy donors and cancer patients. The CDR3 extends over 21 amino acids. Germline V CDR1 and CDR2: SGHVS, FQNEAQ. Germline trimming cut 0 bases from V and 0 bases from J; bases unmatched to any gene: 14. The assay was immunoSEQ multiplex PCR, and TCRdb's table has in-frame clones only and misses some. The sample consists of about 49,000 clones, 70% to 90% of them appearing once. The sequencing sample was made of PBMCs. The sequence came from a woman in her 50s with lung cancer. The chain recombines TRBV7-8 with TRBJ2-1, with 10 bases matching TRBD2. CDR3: CASSLAGGSGGIGGSYNEQFF. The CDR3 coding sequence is TGTGCCAGCAGCTTAGCGGGCGGTAGCGGGGGGATAGGGGGCTCCTACAATGAGCAGTTCTTC.